These 32 T cell receptor beta chains originate from one sample sequenced in a study of patients and donors after allogeneic stem cell transplantation. TCRdb fed the RT-PCR reads into MiXCR, producing one record per CDR3 protein. Of about 110,000 distinct CDR3 sequences in the sample, 35% to 45% were seen once. Source material: blood, either unsorted or a sorted T cell fraction (not recorded which). These receptors came from a human donor who was either an allogeneic HSCT recipient or a stem cell or donor lymphocyte infusion donor (not recorded which). It is not recorded whose cells these are; they may come from a transplant donor.

V usage is TRBV5-6 and J usage is TRBJ1-5, with a weak D call TRBD1 (6 bases). CDR1 and CDR2 (germline): SGHDT, YYEEEE. V gave up 2 bases and J gave up 6 bases, with 12 bases separating them. The CDR3 runs to 14 residues. The CDR3 is CASSFWGRVQPQHF. CDR3 coding DNA: TGTGCCAGCAGCTTCTGGGGGCGCGTTCAGCCCCAGCATTTT. Using reference TRBV5-6 and TRBJ1-5 for the parts outside the CDR3, the full variable domain is DAGVTQSPTHLIKTRGQQVTLRCSPKSGHDTVSWYQQALGQGPQFIFQYYEEEERQRGNFPDRFSGHQFPNYSSELNVNALLLGDSALYLCASSFWGRVQPQHFGDGTRLSIL.

This clonotype has more than one count but fewer than ten. The V gene is TRBV27, the J gene TRBJ1-2; no reliable D call. Germline values: CDR1 MNHEY, CDR2 SMNVEV (reference sequence). The germline V and J ends were trimmed by 0 bases and 2 bases, with 16 bases remaining between them. This CDR3 contains 17 residues. CDR3 nucleotides: TGTGCCAGCAGTTTATCTCTTGCGAGAACAAGCAACTATGGCTACACCTTC. This encodes CASSLSLARTSNYGYTF.

This clonotype was counted only a few times. The chain joins TRBV25-1 to TRBJ2-7; D tentatively reads TRBD1 or TRBD2 (5 bases each). The V and J ends lost 7 bases and 2 bases respectively, with 15 bases between them. Germline assignment: CDR1 MGHDK and CDR2 SYGVNS. This CDR3 contains 14 residues. CDR3 nucleotides: TGTGCCAGCACCCCGGCAGGGAGAGCCTACGAGCAGTACTTC. Encoded protein: CASTPAGRAYEQYF.

The chain links TRBV5-1 to TRBJ2-4, with a weak D call TRBD1 (5 bases). The CDR3 runs to 14 residues. Trimming shortened V by 4 bases and J by 3 bases, and 11 bases separated the two germline ends. From germline, CDR1 is SGHRS and CDR2 YFSETQ. The CDR3 protein is CASSKDTLKNIQYF. The CDR3 DNA reads TGCGCCAGCAGCAAGGACACTCTCAAAAACATTCAGTACTTC.

This clonotype has just a few counts. This sequence joins TRBV7-9 and TRBJ1-1; no clear D gene. V shed 1 base and J shed 0 bases, with 9 bases lying between them. Germline CDR1 and CDR2: SEHNR and FQNEAQ (reference sequence). The CDR3 covers 15 residues. CDR3 sequence (DNA): TGTGCCAGCAGCTTAGGGAACAGTTTGAACACTGAAGCTTTCTTT. The encoded protein is CASSLGNSLNTEAFF. The full variable domain, completed using reference TRBV7-9 and TRBJ1-1, is DTGVSQNPRHKITKRGQNVTFRCDPISEHNRLYWYRQTLGQGPEFLTYFQNEAQLEKSRLLSDRFSAERPKGSFSTLEIQRTEQGDSAMYLCASSLGNSLNTEAFFGQGTRLTVV.

In this sample, this clonotype turned up a few times. The chain employs TRBV12-3 or TRBV12-4 and TRBJ1-5; no definite D call. The CDR3 totals 14 residues. Trimming took off 6 bases at V and 0 bases at J, with 9 bases between the two ends. The CDR3 DNA reads TGTGCCAGCAGCCTGGGAGTTAGCAATCAGCCCCAGCATTTT. Protein sequence: CASSLGVSNQPQHF.

V and J are TRBV7-2 and TRBJ1-5, with a tentative D call TRBD1 (6 bases). Germline CDR1 reads SGHTA; CDR2 reads FQGNSA. Trimming cost V 6 bases and J 3 bases, with 12 bases left between them. The CDR3 extends over 14 amino acids. This chain's CDR3 is CASRTGGVNQPQHF. The CDR3 coding sequence is TGTGCCAGCAGAACCGGGGGCGTCAATCAGCCCCAGCATTTT. The variable domain in full, with the rest retrieved from reference TRBV7-2 and TRBJ1-5, is GAGVSQSPSNKVTEKGKDVELRCDPISGHTALYWYRQSLGQGLEFLIYFQGNSAPDKSGLPSDRFSAERTGGSVSTLTIQRTQQEDSAVYLCASRTGGVNQPQHFGDGTRLSIL.

The chain joins TRBV7-7 to TRBJ1-2; possible D gene TRBD1, 6 bases. The CDR3 loop spans 11 amino acids. CDR1 is SSHAT, CDR2 FNYEAQ, per germline (reference sequence). The CDR3 loop reads CASRDTYGYTF. For the CDR3, the DNA is TGTGCTAGCCGGGACACCTATGGCTACACCTTC.

The genes are TRBV12-3 or TRBV12-4 and TRBJ1-1; tentative D call: TRBD1 (5 bases). Trimming shortened V by 7 bases and J by 5 bases, and 14 bases separated the two germline ends. The CDR3 length is 13 residues. CDR3 bases: TGTGCCAGCACCCTGGGGGGAAGGACTGAAGCTTTCTTT. This codes for CASTLGGRTEAFF.

In this sample, this clonotype turned up many times. The chain carries TRBV6-5 and TRBJ2-7; D is tentatively TRBD1 or TRBD2 (6 bases each). CDR3 length: 12 amino acids. Germline lookup yields CDR1 MNHEY and CDR2 SVGAGI. V shed 4 bases and J shed 6 bases, with 10 bases lying between them. CDR3 nucleotide sequence: TGTGCCAGCAGTTTTCGGGGGCGCGAGCAGTACTTC. Encoded protein: CASSFRGREQYF.

This clonotype was picked up a small number of times. The V call is TRBV12-3 or TRBV12-4, the J call TRBJ1-6; D unclear. V lost 5 bases to trimming and J lost 14 bases, with 13 bases between them. The CDR3 is 12 residues long. The DNA for the CDR3 is TGTGCCAGCAGTGCACAATCCCGCGCCCTCCACTTT. Its translation: CASSAQSRALHF.

This clonotype was picked up a small number of times. The chain combines TRBV29-1 with TRBJ1-1; D is perhaps TRBD1 (6 bases). V lost 7 bases, J lost 3 bases, and 18 bases lay in between. In germline, CDR1 is SQVTM, CDR2 ANQGSEA. This CDR3 is 14 amino acids long. The DNA for the CDR3 is TGCAGCGATCTACAGGGTTCTACGGACACTGAAGCTTTCTTT. It is translated as CSDLQGSTDTEAFF. Variable domain in full (rest from reference TRBV29-1 and TRBJ1-1): SAVISQKPSRDICQRGTSLTIQCQVDSQVTMMFWYRQQPGQSLTLIATANQGSEATYESGFVIDKFPISRPNLTFSTLTVSNMSPEDSSIYLCSDLQGSTDTEAFFGQGTRLTVV.

This clonotype occurred a few times. The rearrangement uses TRBV29-1 and TRBJ2-1; perhaps TRBD2 as D (6 bases). Germline V gene lookup returns CDR1 SQVTM and CDR2 ANQGSEA. V was cut by 4 bases and J by 5 bases, with 18 bases left in between. This CDR3 region has 15 residues. The CDR3 sequence: CSVGRRLALNNEQFF. The CDR3, as DNA: TGCAGCGTTGGTCGTAGGCTAGCGCTTAACAATGAGCAGTTCTTC.

This clonotype was seen a few times. The CDR3 DNA reads as TGCAGTGCAGCGGGGGGCGGAGAGACCCAGTACTTC. Translated: CSAAGGGETQYF. The chain carries TRBV20-1 and TRBJ2-5; 9 bases line up with TRBD2. The V and J ends lost 6 bases and 4 bases, in that order; junction bases with no gene match: 3. This CDR3 is built from 12 residues. Germline-derived CDR1 and CDR2 are DFQATT and SNEGSKA (reference sequence).

The V gene is TRBV7-2, the J gene TRBJ1-5; D unclear. CDR1 is SGHTA, CDR2 FQGNSA, per germline. V was cut by 5 bases and J by 5 bases, with 7 bases left in between. The CDR3 has 12 amino acids. In DNA form, the CDR3 reads TGTGCCAGCAGCCTGCCCGATCAGCCCCAGCATTTT. It specifies CASSLPDQPQHF.

Ten or more counts support this clonotype. The chain has TRBV12-3 or TRBV12-4 and TRBJ1-2, with 8 bases lining up with TRBD1. The V gene end was trimmed by 5 bases and the J gene end by 8 bases; junction bases not matched to a gene: 7. The CDR3 loop spans 13 amino acids. The CDR3 DNA is TGTGCCAGCAGTCCGACAGGGGCGAAAGGCTACACCTTC. Translation gives CASSPTGAKGYTF.

The chain has TRBV3-1 and TRBJ2-4; D may be TRBD1 or TRBD2 (6 bases each). CDR1 LGHDT and CDR2 YNNKEL come from the germline V gene (reference sequence). The CDR3 runs 16 residues. The V end lost 3 bases, the J end lost 4 bases, and 16 bases lay between the germline ends. The CDR3 sequence is CASSQGLGGAKNIQYF. The CDR3 region has the DNA TGTGCCAGCAGCCAGGGACTCGGGGGCGCTAAAAACATTCAGTACTTC.

Only a few counts were recorded for this clonotype. The chain is built from TRBV20-1 and TRBJ1-2; TRBD1 might be the D (6 bases). The CDR3 loop spans 16 amino acids. V shed 0 bases and J shed 4 bases, with 18 bases lying between them. The germline V gene encodes CDR1 DFQATT and CDR2 SNEGSKA (reference sequence). CDR3: CSARDQGRPNFYGYTF. The DNA for the CDR3 is TGCAGTGCTAGAGATCAGGGGCGGCCAAATTTCTATGGCTACACCTTC.

This clonotype came up a few times. The chain carries TRBV29-1 and TRBJ2-5; maybe TRBD1 (5 bases). The germline V gene has CDR1 SQVTM and CDR2 ANQGSEA. With 6 bases removed from V and 7 bases from J, the gap between germline ends came to 9 bases. The CDR3 has 10 amino acids. The CDR3 is CSVATGTQYF. The DNA for the CDR3 is TGCAGCGTCGCTACAGGGACCCAGTACTTC.

In its sample, this clonotype was seen a few times. The genes are TRBV24-1 and TRBJ1-1, with D unresolved. Germline assignment: CDR1 KGHDR and CDR2 SFDVKD. The CDR3 extends over 13 amino acids. Trimming left V 7 bases short and J 6 bases short, with 14 bases between. The CDR3 loop reads CATRSSYLAEAFF. Written as DNA, the CDR3 is TGTGCCACCAGAAGCTCGTATCTCGCTGAAGCTTTCTTT.

This clonotype was detected a few times. This chain connects TRBV20-1 to TRBJ2-7; 8 positions match TRBD1. CDR3 length: 14 amino acids. J was trimmed by 2 bases and V by 6 bases; bases with no gene match: 9. Germline loops: CDR1 DFQATT, CDR2 SNEGSKA (reference sequence). As DNA, the CDR3 is TGCAGTGCCCCGATCGGGACAGGAACCTACGAGCAGTACTTC. Its protein product is CSAPIGTGTYEQYF.

This clonotype was counted at least ten times. V is TRBV12-3 or TRBV12-4 and J is TRBJ1-2; possible D gene TRBD1, 5 bases. This CDR3 has 14 amino acids. Trimming stripped 5 bases from V and 4 bases from J, with 14 bases between. The CDR3 DNA reads TGTGCCAGCAGTCCCGGGACGGACCCCTATGGCTACACCTTC. As protein: CASSPGTDPYGYTF.

The rearrangement links TRBV20-1 to TRBJ2-1, with TRBD2 as a possible D gene (5 bases). V lost 3 bases and J 3 bases, leaving 12 bases between the germline ends. In germline, CDR1 is DFQATT, CDR2 SNEGSKA (reference sequence). The CDR3 is 14 residues long. The CDR3 nucleotides are TGCAGTGCTAGTAGAAGCGGAGACTACAATGAGCAGTTCTTC. Residues: CSASRSGDYNEQFF.

The V gene is TRBV20-1, the J gene TRBJ2-2; D not certain. CDR1 and CDR2 from the germline V gene are DFQATT and SNEGSKA (reference sequence). V shed 5 bases and J shed 4 bases, with 8 bases lying between them. The CDR3 has 12 residues. CDR3 protein: CSAADITGELFF. CDR3 sequence (DNA): TGCAGTGCTGCAGATATCACCGGGGAGCTGTTTTTT.

This clonotype turned up a few times. CDR3 sequence reads: CASSLGQPYGYTF. The CDR3 DNA reads TGTGCCAGCAGCTTAGGACAGCCCTATGGCTACACCTTC. The J gene is TRBJ1-2, the V gene TRBV7-2; the D gene is possibly TRBD1 (5 bases). Germline V gives CDR1 SGHTA, CDR2 FQGNSA. There are 13 residues in the CDR3. Trimming took off 1 base at V and 4 bases at J, with 7 bases between the two ends.

At least ten counts were recorded for this clonotype. The chain couples TRBV12-3 or TRBV12-4 to TRBJ1-1; D unclear. Trimming took off 4 bases at V and 1 base at J, with 10 bases between the two ends. The CDR3 is 14 amino acids. As DNA, the CDR3 is TGTGCCAGCAGTTCATTTAGGCAGAACACTGAAGCTTTCTTT. It codes for CASSSFRQNTEAFF.

The rearrangement uses TRBV5-1 and TRBJ2-4; 7 nucleotides match TRBD2. The germline CDR1 and CDR2 sequences are SGHRS and YFSETQ. Trimming removed 2 bases from V and 1 base from J; junction bases left unmatched: 12. CDR3 length: 18 amino acids. The CDR3 loop is CASSLTSWRERAKNIQYF. The CDR3 region has the DNA TGCGCCAGCAGCTTAACCTCGTGGCGGGAGAGGGCCAAAAACATTCAGTACTTC.

The V call is TRBV11-2, the J call TRBJ2-5; TRBD2 agrees at 13 bases. Germline-derived CDR1 and CDR2 are SGHAT and FQNNGV. The trim removed 1 base at V and 5 bases at J, leaving 16 bases unmatched. The length of the CDR3 is 20 residues. Here the CDR3 DNA reads TGTGCCAGCAGCTTAGCTCCCTCTACTAGCGGGAGGGCGATGGGGGAGACCCAGTACTTC. It is translated as CASSLAPSTSGRAMGETQYF.

The chain recombines TRBV11-3 with TRBJ2-3; 8 bases are a match to TRBD2. The germline V gene has CDR1 SGHNT and CDR2 YENEEA. J was trimmed by 4 bases and V by 8 bases; bases with no gene match: 11. The length of the CDR3 is 15 residues. Here the CDR3 reads CASATGVAGPDTQYF. CDR3 in DNA: TGTGCCAGCGCCACGGGAGTAGCGGGGCCAGATACGCAGTATTTT.

The rearrangement links TRBV29-1 to TRBJ2-6, with D unresolved. Germline V lookup: CDR1 SQVTM, CDR2 ANQGSEA. This CDR3 region has 14 residues. Between the trimmed V and J ends, which lost 2 bases and 0 bases, there was a span of 5 bases. The CDR3 DNA sequence: TGCAGCGTTGAAAACCCCTCTGGGGCCAACGTCCTGACTTTC. Translation: CSVENPSGANVLTF.

The chain has TRBV6-5 and TRBJ1-1; D might be TRBD1 (6 bases). Trimming left V 7 bases short and J 9 bases short, with 27 bases between. CDR3 length: 16 amino acids. Per the germline V gene, CDR1 is MNHEY and CDR2 is SVGAGI. CDR3 sequence reads: CASTRLGTKMGIKAFF. As DNA, the CDR3 is TGTGCCAGCACCCGATTGGGGACAAAAATGGGAATTAAAGCTTTCTTT.

V usage is TRBV9 and J usage is TRBJ2-1; no firm D call. In germline, CDR1 is SGDLS, CDR2 YYNGEE. V lost 3 bases, J lost 4 bases, and 5 bases lay in between. This CDR3 comprises 12 residues. The DNA for the CDR3 is TGTGCCAGCAGCGGAGGTTACAATGAGCAGTTCTTC. It codes for CASSGGYNEQFF.